This TCR beta chain was identified in a study of graft-versus-host responses after intestinal transplantation (dated by TCRdb to the early 2020s). At the level of the whole study: Recipients received multivisceral, liver-intestinal, or isolated intestinal transplants. Rather than going through the commercial service, samples from three later patients were sequenced in-house on an Illumina MiSeq and processed with MiXCR. To identify alloreactive clones, pre-transplant mixed lymphocyte reaction products were sequenced and then compared with unstimulated pre-transplant donor and recipient T cells. Every recipient was given anti-thymocyte globulin induction, followed by about three years of maintenance tacrolimus and steroids. A peak of at least 4% donor T cells among recipient peripheral blood mononuclear cells was the definition used for donor T cell macrochimerism. Graft-versus-host and host-versus-graft alloreactive T cell clones were tracked in the graft, circulation and bone marrow after intestinal transplantation using bulk TCR-beta CDR3 sequencing. The cohort enrolled approximately 24 intestinal transplant recipients including one retransplant, and a few patients lacking pretransplant specimens were excluded.

In the germline V gene (reference sequence), CDR1 corresponds to MNHEY and CDR2 to SMNVEV. The CDR3 runs 15 residues from the cysteine to the phenylalanine. Left in the record is the CDR3 DNA by itself, 45 bases read in frame from the first base. The V and J ends are trimmed by 4 bases and 0 bases, leaving 12 bases between them. This clone was counted a single time. It has no known antigen specificity. No base qualities exist here, and no much larger clone lies one base off it. Sample time point, as interpreted from the label and publication: cells obtained before transplantation from donor or recipient. CD3+CD4+ and CD3+CD8+ populations were FACS-sorted from unstimulated pre-transplant donor and recipient cells taken from spleen or lymph nodes. The library relied on the immunoSEQ multiplex PCR assay. For most patients, genomic DNA was isolated with the Qiagen DNeasy Blood and Tissue Kit and shipped frozen to Adaptive Biotechnologies for TCR sequencing. Adaptive Biotechnologies carried out high-throughput TCR-beta CDR3 sequencing of genomic DNA for most patients. From the authors' description of their analysis: TCR sequencing data were retrieved from Adaptive's ImmunoSEQ software for 15 to 20 patients, whereas a few other patients were processed with MiXCR and VDJtools. CD4 versus CD8 sorting errors were corrected by removing sequences found in both subsets at a frequency ratio below 5:1. CDR3 nucleotide sequences shared by donor and recipient were removed because the origin of these sequences could not be assigned. To count as alloreactive, a clone needed at least 2-fold expansion over unstimulated cells and a minimum CFSE-low frequency of 0.002% (template counts) or 0.001% (read counts). A clone was considered mappable if detected in the sequenced pre-transplant spleen, lymph node, or MLR CFSE-low populations of the donor or recipient. The cumulative frequency of alloreactive clones was calculated as a percentage of all sequences, weighted by copy number. TCRdb mirrors the immuneACCESS table, restricted to in-frame sequences. Some clones are absent from its copies; in checked studies, under half trace to an unresolved V gene, and the reason for the others is unknown. That table supplies the V and J calls and clone size; D and trimming were determined from the DNA. The sample includes 90,000 to 150,000 clones, with about 95% observed a single time. Over 2.5% of the sample is taken by the ten largest.

General study outcomes and caveats: GvH clones turned up in recipient bone marrow, with some appearing earlier in ileal mucosa or blood, a pattern consistent with an intestinal mucosal origin. Early after transplant, peak levels of circulating GvH clones were found to be associated with declines in HvG clones. In the allografts of patients with donor T cell macrochimerism, GvH to HvG T cell clonal ratios were high. Conclusions were limited by the relatively low number and heterogeneity of intestinal transplant patients.

This clonotype was obtained from a human donor who received an intestinal transplant. The V and J segments used are TRBV27 and TRBJ1-1; a confident D gene designation cannot be given. Sequencing was performed on unstimulated CD8+ T cells sorted from spleen or lymph node cells, taken before intestinal transplant. The CDR3 amino acid sequence is: CASSSSANMNTEAFF. The DNA sequence reads TGTGCCAGCAGTTCCTCAGCCAATATGAACACTGAAGCTTTCTTT.